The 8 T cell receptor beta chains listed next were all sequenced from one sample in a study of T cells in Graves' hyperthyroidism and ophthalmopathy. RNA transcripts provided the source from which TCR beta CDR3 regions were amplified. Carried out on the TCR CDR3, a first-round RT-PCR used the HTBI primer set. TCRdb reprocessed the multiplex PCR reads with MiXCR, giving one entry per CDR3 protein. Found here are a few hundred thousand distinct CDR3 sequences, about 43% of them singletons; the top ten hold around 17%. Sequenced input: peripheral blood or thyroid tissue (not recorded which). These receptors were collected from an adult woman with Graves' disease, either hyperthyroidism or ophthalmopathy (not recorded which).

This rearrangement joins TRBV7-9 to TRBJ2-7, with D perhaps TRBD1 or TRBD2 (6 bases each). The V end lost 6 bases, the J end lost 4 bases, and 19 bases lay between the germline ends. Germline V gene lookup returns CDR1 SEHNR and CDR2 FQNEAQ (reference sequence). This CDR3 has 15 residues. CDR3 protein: CASSEGGNIAYEQYF. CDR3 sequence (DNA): TGTGCCAGCAGTGAGGGGGGTAATATAGCGTACGAGCAGTACTTC.

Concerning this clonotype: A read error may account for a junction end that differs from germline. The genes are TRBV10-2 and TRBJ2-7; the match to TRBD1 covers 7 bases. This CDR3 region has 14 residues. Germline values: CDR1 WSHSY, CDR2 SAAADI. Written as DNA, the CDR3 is TGTGCCAGCAGCCCCCACGGACAGGTCTACGAGCAGTACTTC. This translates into CASSPHGQVYEQYF.

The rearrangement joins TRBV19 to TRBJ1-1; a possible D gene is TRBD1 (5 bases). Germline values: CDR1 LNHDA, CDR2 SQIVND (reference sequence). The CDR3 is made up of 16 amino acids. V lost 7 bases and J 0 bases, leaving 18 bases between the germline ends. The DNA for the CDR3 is TGTGCCAGTAACACGGGGCGATTATCGGTGAACACTGAAGCTTTCTTT. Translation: CASNTGRLSVNTEAFF.

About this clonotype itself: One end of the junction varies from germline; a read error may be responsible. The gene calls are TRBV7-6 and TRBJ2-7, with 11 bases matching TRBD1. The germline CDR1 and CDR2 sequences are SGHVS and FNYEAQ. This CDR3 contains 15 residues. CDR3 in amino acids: CASSQEDRGLNEQYF. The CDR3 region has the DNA TGCGCCAGCAGCCAAGAGGACAGGGGGCTCAACGAGCAGTACTTC.

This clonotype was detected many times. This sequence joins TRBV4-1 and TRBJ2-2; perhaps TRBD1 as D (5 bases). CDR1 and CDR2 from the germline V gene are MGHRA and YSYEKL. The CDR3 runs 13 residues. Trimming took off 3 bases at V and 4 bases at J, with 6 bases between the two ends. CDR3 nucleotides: TGCGCCAGCAGCCACCAGGGCACCGGGGAGCTGTTTTTT. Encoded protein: CASSHQGTGELFF.

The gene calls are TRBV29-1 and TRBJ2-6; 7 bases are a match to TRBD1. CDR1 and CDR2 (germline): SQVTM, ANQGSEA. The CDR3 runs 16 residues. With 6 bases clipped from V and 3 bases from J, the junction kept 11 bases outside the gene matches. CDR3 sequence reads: CSVDEGAFVGANVLTF. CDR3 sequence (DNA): TGCAGCGTAGATGAGGGGGCGTTTGTTGGGGCCAACGTCCTGACTTTC.

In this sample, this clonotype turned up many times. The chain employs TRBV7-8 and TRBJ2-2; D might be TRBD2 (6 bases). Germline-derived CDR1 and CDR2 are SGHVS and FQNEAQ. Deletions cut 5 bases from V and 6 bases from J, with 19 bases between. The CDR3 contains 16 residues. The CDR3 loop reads CASSHRMAGYSGELFF. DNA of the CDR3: TGTGCCAGCAGCCACAGGATGGCGGGATACTCCGGGGAGCTGTTTTTT.

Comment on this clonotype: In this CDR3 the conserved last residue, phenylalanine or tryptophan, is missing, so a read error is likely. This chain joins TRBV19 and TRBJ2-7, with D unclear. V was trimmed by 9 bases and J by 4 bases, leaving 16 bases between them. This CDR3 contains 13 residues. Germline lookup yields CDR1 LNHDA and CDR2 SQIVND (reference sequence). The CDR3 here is CASGTQAEYEQYY. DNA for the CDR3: TGTGCCAGCGGCACGCAGGCGGAGTACGAGCAGTACTAC.